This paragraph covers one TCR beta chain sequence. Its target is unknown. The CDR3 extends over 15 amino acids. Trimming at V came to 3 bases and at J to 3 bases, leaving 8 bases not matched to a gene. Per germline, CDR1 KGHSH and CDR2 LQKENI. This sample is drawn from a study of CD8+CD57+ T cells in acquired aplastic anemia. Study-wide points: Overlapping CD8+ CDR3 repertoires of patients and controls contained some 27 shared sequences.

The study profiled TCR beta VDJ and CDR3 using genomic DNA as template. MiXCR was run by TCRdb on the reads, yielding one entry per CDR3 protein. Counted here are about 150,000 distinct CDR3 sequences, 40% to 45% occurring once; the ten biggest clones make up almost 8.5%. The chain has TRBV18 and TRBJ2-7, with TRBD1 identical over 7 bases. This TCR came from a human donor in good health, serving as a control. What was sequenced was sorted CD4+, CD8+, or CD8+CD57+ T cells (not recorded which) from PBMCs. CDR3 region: CASSPTGTVFYEQYF. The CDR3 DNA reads TGTGCCAGCTCACCTACCGGGACAGTATTCTACGAGCAGTACTTC.